One T cell receptor (beta chain) is described in this entry. The antigen remains unidentified. TCRdb re-called the reads through MiXCR, storing one row per CDR3 protein. The table records about 530,000 distinct CDR3 sequences, 26% of them present only once. The sample comes from a study of T cell repertoires in cytomegalovirus infection. On the study more broadly: Public TCR beta signatures provided an indication of both CMV infection and a matching HLA type. Overall study results and limits: Totalled public TCR beta family frequency picked out people who carried CMV plus the relevant HLA. The ex vivo response showed dominance by HLA-C-restricted CMV-specific TCR beta clonotypes.

The CDR3 sequence is 13 residues long. Germline CDR1 KGHDR, CDR2 SFDVKD. V lost 5 bases, J lost 6 bases, and 9 bases lay in between. The sample consisted of PBMCs. The V gene is TRBV24-1, the J gene TRBJ2-2; D not certain. The sequence was obtained from a human donor in good health (CMV status not recorded). Some clones in this sample may be carry-over from other donors' samples. The DNA for the CDR3 is TGTGCCACCAGTGCCCCCGCGGCCGGGGAGCTGTTTTTT. Amino acid sequence: CATSAPAAGELFF.